What follows are 22 T cell receptor beta chains derived from one specimen sequenced in a study of blood T cell repertoires in COVID-19. This table comes from immunoSEQ multiplex PCR, and its TCRdb copy is limited to in-frame clones, with some not included. This sample has roughly 260,000 clones; approximately 86% occur once, and the top ten carry less than 3%. The sample taken for sequencing was PBMCs or T cells enriched from blood (not recorded which). Receptors were obtained from a young woman who had recovered from COVID-19.

The chain has TRBV7-2 and TRBJ2-7, with 14 positions matching TRBD2. This CDR3 region has 18 residues. V lost 0 bases to trimming and J lost 1 base; unmatched junction nucleotides: 5. CDR1 is SGHTA, CDR2 FQGNSA, per germline. CDR3 in amino acids: CASSLANGLAGGSYEQYF. The CDR3 nucleotides read TGTGCCAGCAGCTTAGCGAATGGACTAGCGGGGGGTTCCTACGAGCAGTACTTC.

The CDR3 loop is CASSLSTWGNTIYF. The CDR3 region has the DNA TGTGCCAGCAGCTTATCGACATGGGGCAACACCATATATTTT. V and J are TRBV7-9 and TRBJ1-3; the D gene is possibly TRBD1 (5 bases). Trimming cost V 2 bases and J 7 bases, with 12 bases left between them. The germline V gene encodes CDR1 SEHNR and CDR2 FQNEAQ (reference sequence). This CDR3 is 14 amino acids long.

This chain links TRBV2 with TRBJ1-4; no definite D call. Per the germline V gene, CDR1 is SNHLY and CDR2 is FYNNEI. V was pared by 4 bases and J by 6 bases, with 6 bases between. The CDR3 is made up of 12 amino acids. CDR3 amino acids: CASSVADEKLFF. The CDR3 region has the DNA TGTGCCAGCAGTGTGGCCGATGAAAAACTGTTTTTT.

The CDR3 DNA reads TGTGCCAGCAGCTTAGTGCGAGCGCGGGGTTACGAGCAGTACTTC. The encoded protein is CASSLVRARGYEQYF. The V call is TRBV7-6, the J call TRBJ2-7; a weak D match, TRBD2 (6 bases). The CDR3 has 15 amino acids. Trimming took off 1 base at V and 4 bases at J, with 14 bases between the two ends. The germline CDR1 and CDR2 sequences are SGHVS and FNYEAQ.

The chain carries TRBV28 and TRBJ2-3, with 8 positions matching TRBD1. J was trimmed by 1 base and V by 10 bases; bases with no gene match: 10. CDR1 is MDHEN, CDR2 SYDVKM, per germline. This CDR3 region has 15 residues. The CDR3 here is CATAPGGGGTDTQYF. The CDR3 DNA sequence: TGTGCCACCGCGCCAGGGGGCGGCGGCACAGATACGCAGTATTTT.

The V call is TRBV28, the J call TRBJ1-2, with TRBD1 identical over 10 bases. The CDR3 length is 14 residues. In germline, CDR1 is MDHEN, CDR2 SYDVKM. V shed 4 bases, J shed 6 bases, and the junction held 5 bases outside the gene matches. CDR3 nucleotides: TGTGCCAGCAGTTCGGGACAGGGGCTGGATGGCTACACCTTC. It specifies CASSSGQGLDGYTF.

The chain links TRBV30 to TRBJ1-2; 8 bases line up with TRBD1. This CDR3 comprises 17 residues. Germline V gives CDR1 GTSNPN, CDR2 SVGIG (reference sequence). Unmatched junction bases numbered 17, after V lost 4 bases and J lost 4 bases. In DNA form, the CDR3 reads TGTGCCTGGACGTACACGCGGGGTACAGGGGGGTTCTATGGCTACACCTTC. This sequence encodes CAWTYTRGTGGFYGYTF. The whole variable domain, filled in from reference TRBV30 and TRBJ1-2, reads SQTIHQWPATLVQPVGSPLSLECTVEGTSNPNLYWYRQAAGRGLQLLFYSVGIGQISSEVPQNLSASRPQDRQFILSSKKLLLSDSGFYLCAWTYTRGTGGFYGYTFGSGTRLTVV.

The V gene is TRBV5-6, the J gene TRBJ2-2, with 9 bases lining up with TRBD2. This CDR3 has 17 amino acids. Germline V CDR1 and CDR2: SGHDT, YYEEEE. After removal of 5 bases from V and 1 base from J, the junction contained 9 bases not matched to a gene. The CDR3 here is CASSSLTSGLNTGELFF. The CDR3 DNA reads TGTGCCAGCAGTTCCTTGACTAGCGGCTTGAACACCGGGGAGCTGTTTTTT. The whole variable domain, filled in from reference TRBV5-6 and TRBJ2-2, reads DAGVTQSPTHLIKTRGQQVTLRCSPKSGHDTVSWYQQALGQGPQFIFQYYEEEERQRGNFPDRFSGHQFPNYSSELNVNALLLGDSALYLCASSSLTSGLNTGELFFGEGSRLTVL.

This rearrangement joins TRBV3-1 (or the pseudogene TRBV3-2) to TRBJ1-5; TRBD1 agrees at 7 bases. V shed 2 bases, J shed 7 bases, and the junction held 8 bases outside the gene matches. The germline V gene encodes CDR1 LGHDT and CDR2 YNNKEL (reference sequence). The CDR3 runs 15 residues. CDR3: CASSQNDREYQPQHF. CDR3 coding DNA: TGTGCCAGCAGCCAAAATGACAGGGAGTACCAGCCCCAGCATTTT.

With respect to this clone: The sample holds other DNA sequences that translate to the same CDR3. The CDR3 is CASSLDSGGSYNEQFF. DNA of the CDR3: TGCGCCAGCAGCTTGGATAGCGGGGGGTCCTACAATGAGCAGTTCTTC. J is TRBJ2-1 and V is TRBV5-1; 10 bases map to TRBD2. Per germline, CDR1 SGHRS and CDR2 YFSETQ. CDR3 length equals 16 residues. The V gene end was trimmed by 0 bases and the J gene end by 1 base; junction bases not matched to a gene: 1.

The V and J genes are TRBV15 and TRBJ1-5; D is uncertain. The CDR3 totals 14 residues. V lost 5 bases and J 3 bases, leaving 11 bases between the germline ends. CDR1 is LNHNV, CDR2 YYDKDF, per germline (reference sequence). The CDR3 region has the DNA TGTGCCACCAGCGTCAGTAGCTCCAATCAGCCCCAGCATTTT. It specifies CATSVSSSNQPQHF.

The chain couples TRBV19 to TRBJ2-7; D may be TRBD1 (5 bases). The CDR3 loop spans 15 amino acids. The V and J ends lost 5 bases and 1 base respectively, with 15 bases between them. Germline V gene lookup returns CDR1 LNHDA and CDR2 SQIVND (reference sequence). Written as DNA, the CDR3 is TGTGCCAGTAGTTGGGATTTACAGGCTTCCTACGAGCAGTACTTC. This encodes CASSWDLQASYEQYF.

The CDR3 nucleotides read TGTGCCAGCAGCTCGGGCCGGGACATCCTGGGCAATGAGCAGTTCTTC. Its translation is CASSSGRDILGNEQFF. The J gene is TRBJ2-1, the V gene TRBV7-9, with D maybe TRBD1 (6 bases). Germline CDR1 is SEHNR and CDR2 is FQNEAQ (reference sequence). This CDR3 spans 16 amino acids. V was shortened by 4 bases and J by 6 bases, with 19 bases between the two germline ends.

The chain combines TRBV19 with TRBJ1-5; D is ambiguous. The CDR3 is made up of 16 amino acids. CDR1 LNHDA and CDR2 SQIVND come from the germline V gene (reference sequence). V was trimmed by 1 base and J by 1 base, leaving 11 bases between them. The DNA of the CDR3 is TGTGCCAGTAGTATAGGAGTGGGCTCGAGCAATCAGCCCCAGCATTTT. Translated: CASSIGVGSSNQPQHF.

V and J are TRBV27 and TRBJ1-6; perhaps TRBD1 as D (6 bases). The CDR3 has 14 amino acids. Trimming stripped 3 bases from V and 5 bases from J, with 8 bases between. CDR1 is MNHEY, CDR2 SMNVEV, per germline (reference sequence). CDR3 amino acids: CASSLGGHNSPLHF. CDR3 nucleotide sequence: TGTGCCAGCAGTTTGGGGGGGCATAATTCACCCCTCCACTTT.

V is TRBV3-1 (or the pseudogene TRBV3-2) and J is TRBJ2-7, with a weak D call TRBD1 (5 bases). CDR1 and CDR2 from the germline V gene are LGHDT and YNNKEL (reference sequence). CDR3 size: 16 residues. V gave up 0 bases and J gave up 3 bases, with 15 bases separating them. CDR3 in amino acids: CASSQDGAVSYYEQYF. CDR3 sequence (DNA): TGTGCCAGCAGCCAAGATGGGGCAGTATCCTACTACGAGCAGTACTTC.

The chain combines TRBV28 with TRBJ1-1; D unclear. Germline V gives CDR1 MDHEN, CDR2 SYDVKM. Trimming removed 6 bases at V and 0 bases at J, with 14 bases between. The CDR3 contains 15 residues. The CDR3 loop reads CASSHLGRLNTEAFF. CDR3 nucleotides: TGTGCCAGCAGCCACCTTGGCAGGCTGAACACTGAAGCTTTCTTT.

The V gene is TRBV7-9, the J gene TRBJ2-7; no clear D. Germline V gene sequence: CDR1 SEHNR, CDR2 FQNEAQ (reference sequence). CDR3 size: 13 residues. V lost 3 bases, J lost 5 bases, and 11 bases lay in between. The CDR3 sequence: CASSLTTNDEQYF. The CDR3 DNA follows: TGTGCCAGCAGCTTGACAACAAACGACGAGCAGTACTTC. Drawing the rest from reference TRBV7-9 and TRBJ2-7, the complete variable domain is DTGVSQNPRHKITKRGQNVTFRCDPISEHNRLYWYRQTLGQGPEFLTYFQNEAQLEKSRLLSDRFSAERPKGSFSTLEIQRTEQGDSAMYLCASSLTTNDEQYFGPGTRLTVT.

This clone was detected only once. DNA of the CDR3: TGTGCCAGCAGTTCTACTAGCGGGGATTACGAGCAGTACTTC. Its translation is CASSSTSGDYEQYF. The rearrangement uses TRBV28 and TRBJ2-7; 10 positions agree with TRBD2. The CDR3 runs to 14 residues. Germline V lookup: CDR1 MDHEN, CDR2 SYDVKM. Losses at the gene ends were 4 bases for V and 4 bases for J; bases not matched to a gene: 4.

The rearrangement joins TRBV7-3 to TRBJ2-1, with 9 nucleotides matching TRBD1. CDR3 length: 15 amino acids. With V trimmed by 5 bases and J by 2 bases, 4 bases remained unmatched. CDR1 and CDR2 (germline): SGHTA, FQGTGA. The CDR3 region has the DNA TGTGCCAGCAGCCAGGGACAGGGCCCCTACAATGAGCAGTTCTTC. It translates to CASSQGQGPYNEQFF.

The rearrangement joins TRBV7-8 to TRBJ2-7, with 12 bases aligning to TRBD2. This CDR3 is built from 17 residues. V lost 5 bases and J lost 0; bases outside the gene matches: 8. The germline V gene encodes CDR1 SGHVS and CDR2 FQNEAQ. For the CDR3, the DNA is TGTGCCAGCAGCACCGGACTAGCGGGGCCCGACTCCTACGAGCAGTACTTC. Translated, it gives CASSTGLAGPDSYEQYF.

The rearrangement joins TRBV6-1 to TRBJ2-1; tentative D call: TRBD2 (5 bases). The CDR3 totals 17 residues. CDR1 and CDR2 from the germline V gene are MNHNS and SASEGT. Between the trimmed V and J ends, which lost 2 bases and 8 bases, there was a span of 22 bases. The CDR3 DNA follows: TGTGCCAGCAGTGAACCCTTTCGGGGTGAGAGGGTATATGAGCAGTTCTTC. Protein sequence: CASSEPFRGERVYEQFF.